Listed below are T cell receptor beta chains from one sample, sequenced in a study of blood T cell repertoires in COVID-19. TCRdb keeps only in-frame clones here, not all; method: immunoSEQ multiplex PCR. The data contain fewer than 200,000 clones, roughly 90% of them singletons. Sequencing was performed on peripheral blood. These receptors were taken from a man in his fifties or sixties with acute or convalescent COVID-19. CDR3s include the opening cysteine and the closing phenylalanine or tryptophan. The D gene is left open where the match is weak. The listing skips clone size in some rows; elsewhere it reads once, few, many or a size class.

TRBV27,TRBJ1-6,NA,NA,TGTGCCAGCAGCCCACTCTCGATTAATTCACCCCTCCACTTT,CASSPLSINSPLHF
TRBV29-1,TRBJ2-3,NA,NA,TGCAGCGTTAGACTAGACGGGGGTACGCAGTATTTT,CSVRLDGGTQYF
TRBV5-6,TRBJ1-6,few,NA,TGTGCCAGCAGCTTAGGGGAACTCAATTCACCCCTCCACTTT,CASSLGELNSPLHF
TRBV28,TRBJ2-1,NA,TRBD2,TGTGCCGTGGGGGGGAGCGGGAGGGCGTCTGAGCAGTTCTTC,CAVGGSGRASEQFF
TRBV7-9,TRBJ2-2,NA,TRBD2,TGTGCCAGCAGCTTAGCGTATGGAGCGGGAGTTTCCGGGGAGCTGTTTTTT,CASSLAYGAGVSGELFF
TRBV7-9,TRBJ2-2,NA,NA,TGTGCCAGCAGCTTCCTGGACAGGAACACCGGGGAGCTGTTTTTT,CASSFLDRNTGELFF
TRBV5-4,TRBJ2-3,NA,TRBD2,TGTGCCAGCAGCCCCCATGTCGGACTAGCGGGAGCGGGGGATACGCAGTATTTT,CASSPHVGLAGAGDTQYF
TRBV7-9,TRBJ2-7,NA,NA,TGTGCCAGCAGCTTAGTCGGGGCGGGGTTAGCCCGCGAGCAGTACTTC,CASSLVGAGLAREQYF
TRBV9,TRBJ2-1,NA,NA,TGTGCCAGCAGCGTAGGGCTAGCGAGCTACAATGAGCAGTTCTTC,CASSVGLASYNEQFF
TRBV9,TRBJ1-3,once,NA,TGTGCCAGCGGAACCCAGGTTGGAAACGGAAACACCATATATTTT,CASGTQVGNGNTIYF
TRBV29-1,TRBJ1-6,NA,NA,TGCAGCGTTGGGATTAGCAATAATTCACCCCTCCACTTT,CSVGISNNSPLHF
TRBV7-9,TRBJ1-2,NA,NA,TGTGCCAGCAGCTTAGCCCCAGGGAACTATGGCTACACCTTC,CASSLAPGNYGYTF
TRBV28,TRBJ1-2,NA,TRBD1,TGTGCCAGCACCCCGACCGGGACAGGCTATGGCTACACCTTC,CASTPTGTGYGYTF
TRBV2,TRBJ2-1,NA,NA,TGTGCCAGCAGTGAAGCGCTTATACAGTTCTACAATGAGCAGTTCTTC,CASSEALIQFYNEQFF
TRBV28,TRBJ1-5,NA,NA,TGTGCCAGCAGTTGGACTCCGGTGGCAGGGAGGAATCAGCCCCAGCATTTT,CASSWTPVAGRNQPQHF
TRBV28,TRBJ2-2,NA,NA,TGTGCCAGCAGTTTACCGCGGACCGGGGAGCTGTTTTTT,CASSLPRTGELFF
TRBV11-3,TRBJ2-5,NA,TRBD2,TGTGCCAGCAGCGCACGACTAGCGGGAGTGGAGACCCAGTACTTC,CASSARLAGVETQYF
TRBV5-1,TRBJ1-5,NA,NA,TGCGCCAGCAGCGTGGCAGGAGGAGGCAATCAGCCCCAGCATTTT,CASSVAGGGNQPQHF
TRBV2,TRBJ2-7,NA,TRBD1,TGTGCCAGCAGGGAGGGACAGGTGCAGTACTTC,CASREGQVQYF
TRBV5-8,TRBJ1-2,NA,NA,TGTGCCAGCAGCTTTCTAGGGGAAGGAGGCTACACCTTC,CASSFLGEGGYTF
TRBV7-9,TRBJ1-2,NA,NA,TGTGCCAGCAGCTCGGGTCGGAACTATGGCTACACCTTC,CASSSGRNYGYTF
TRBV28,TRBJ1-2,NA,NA,TGTGCCAGCAGCCCCAGGGACATCTATGGCTACACCTTC,CASSPRDIYGYTF
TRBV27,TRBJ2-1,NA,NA,TGTGCCAGCAGTTTAGGGTGGGCGGGATCGGCCTCCTACAATGAGCAGTTCTTC,CASSLGWAGSASYNEQFF
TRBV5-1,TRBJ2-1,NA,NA,TGCGCCAGCACCTATATAGCGGATTACAATGAGCAGTTCTTC,CASTYIADYNEQFF
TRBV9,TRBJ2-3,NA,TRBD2,TGTGCCAGCAGCGTAGACTCTAGCGGGGGGGGTACGCAGTATTTT,CASSVDSSGGGTQYF
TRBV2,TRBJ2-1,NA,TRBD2,TGTGCCAGCAGTGAATCAGCGGGAGGTAATGAGCAGTTCTTC,CASSESAGGNEQFF
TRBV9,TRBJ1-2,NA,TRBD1,TGTGCCAGCAGCGTAGGACAGGGAGATTTCTATGGCTACACCTTC,CASSVGQGDFYGYTF
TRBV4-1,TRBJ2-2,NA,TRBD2,TGCGCCAGCAGCCAAAGGTCCGGACTAGCTCAACTCACCGTGGGGGAGCTGTTTTTT,CASSQRSGLAQLTVGELFF
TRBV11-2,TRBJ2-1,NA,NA,TGTGCCAGCAGCCAAGGAGCGGAGGGTTATGAGCAGTTCTTC,CASSQGAEGYEQFF
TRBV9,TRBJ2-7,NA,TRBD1,TGTGCCAGCAGCGTAGACGGGACAGGCTTCTACGAGCAGTACTTC,CASSVDGTGFYEQYF
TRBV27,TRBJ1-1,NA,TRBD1,TGTGCCAGCAGTTTAATTCCAGGGGGAACCACTGAAGCTTTCTTT,CASSLIPGGTTEAFF
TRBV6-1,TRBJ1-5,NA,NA,TGTGCCAGCAGTGAGACAGAAAATCAGCCCCAGCATTTT,CASSETENQPQHF
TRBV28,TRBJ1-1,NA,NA,TGTGCCAGCAGTTTTAGGGGTTGGTACACTGAAGCTTTCTTT,CASSFRGWYTEAFF
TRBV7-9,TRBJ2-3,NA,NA,TGTGCCAGCAGCCGAGGGATTAGCACAGATACGCAGTATTTT,CASSRGISTDTQYF
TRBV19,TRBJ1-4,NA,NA,TGTGCCAGTAGTATGGCTGGGGCACAGAGAAATGAAAAACTGTTTTTT,CASSMAGAQRNEKLFF
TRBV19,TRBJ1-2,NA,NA,TGTGCCAGTAGTGCACAGGGTGCTGGCGGCTACACCTTC,CASSAQGAGGYTF
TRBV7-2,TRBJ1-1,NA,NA,TGTGCCAGCAGCTTTCGTGTGAACACTGAAGCTTTCTTT,CASSFRVNTEAFF
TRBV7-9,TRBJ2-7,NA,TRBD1,TGTGCCAGCAGCTTGACAGGGGGAACCTACGAGCAGTACTTC,CASSLTGGTYEQYF
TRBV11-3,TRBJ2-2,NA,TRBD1,TGTGCCAGCAGCTTAATGAGACAGGGGGCGTCCGGGGAGCTGTTTTTT,CASSLMRQGASGELFF
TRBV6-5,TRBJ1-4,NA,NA,TGTGCCAGCAGGGGGCTTAATGAAAAACTGTTTTTT,CASRGLNEKLFF
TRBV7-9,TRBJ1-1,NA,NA,TGTGCCAGCAGCCCCAAGGGGACTGAAGCTTTCTTT,CASSPKGTEAFF
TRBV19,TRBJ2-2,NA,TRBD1,TGTGCCAGTAGTTTACAGGGGCCCACCGGGGAGCTGTTTTTT,CASSLQGPTGELFF
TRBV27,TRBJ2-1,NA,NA,TGTGCCAGCAGTTTAGGACTGGCCTTTAATGAGCAGTTCTTC,CASSLGLAFNEQFF
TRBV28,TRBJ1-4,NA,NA,TGTGCCAGCAGTTTAGCGGGGGAAAAACTGTTTTTT,CASSLAGEKLFF
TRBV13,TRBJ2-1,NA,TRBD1,TGTGCCAGCAGCCCACAGGGGGCCCTTGCCTACAATGAGCAGTTCTTC,CASSPQGALAYNEQFF
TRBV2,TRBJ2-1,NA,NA,TGTGCCAGCAGTGAAAGTCTAGCGTTTGGTGAGCAGTTCTTC,CASSESLAFGEQFF